The present TCR beta chain was sequenced within a study of CD8 T cells in ankylosing spondylitis. Whole-study findings and limits: Past research had described some motif variants in reactive arthritis synovial fluid and blood. Ankylosing spondylitis blood appeared to carry a characteristic TCR beta motif of roughly eight highly homologous variants.

TCRdb re-called the 5' RACE reads with MiXCR, one entry per CDR3 protein. The top ten hold roughly a sixth of the sample, which has about 420,000 distinct CDR3 sequences, approximately 20% seen once. To note about this clonotype: Its antigen is as yet unknown.

The CDR3 covers 15 residues. CDR1 is SGHAT and CDR2 is FQNNGV in the germline V gene. J gave up 7 bases and V 3 bases, and 8 bases lay outside the gene matches. This rearrangement joins TRBV11-2 to TRBJ2-4; TRBD2 matches 8 bases. Sequenced sample: blood, either unsorted or a sorted T cell fraction (not recorded which). The sequence derives from a male donor with ankylosing spondylitis. For the CDR3, the DNA is TGTGCCAGCAGCTTTCGGGGTAGCGGGGTGAACATTCAGTACTTC. Encoded protein: CASSFRGSGVNIQYF.